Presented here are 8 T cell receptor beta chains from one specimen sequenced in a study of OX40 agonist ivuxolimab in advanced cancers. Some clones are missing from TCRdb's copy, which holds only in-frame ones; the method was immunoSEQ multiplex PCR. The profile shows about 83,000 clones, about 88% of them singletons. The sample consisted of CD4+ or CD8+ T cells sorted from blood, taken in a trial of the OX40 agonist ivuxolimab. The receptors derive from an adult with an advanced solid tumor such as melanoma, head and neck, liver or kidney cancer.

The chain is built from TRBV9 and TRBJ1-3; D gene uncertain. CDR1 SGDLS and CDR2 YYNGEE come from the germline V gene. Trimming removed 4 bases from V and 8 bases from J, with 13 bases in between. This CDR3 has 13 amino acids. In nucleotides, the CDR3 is TGTGCCAGCAGCCGGAACGATCGAGACACCATATATTTT. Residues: CASSRNDRDTIYF.

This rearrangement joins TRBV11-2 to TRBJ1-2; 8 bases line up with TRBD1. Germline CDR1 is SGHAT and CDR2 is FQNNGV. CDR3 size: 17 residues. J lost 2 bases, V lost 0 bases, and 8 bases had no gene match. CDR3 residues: CASSLEGGTGFNYGYTF. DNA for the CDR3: TGTGCCAGCAGCTTAGAAGGAGGGACAGGATTCAACTATGGCTACACCTTC.

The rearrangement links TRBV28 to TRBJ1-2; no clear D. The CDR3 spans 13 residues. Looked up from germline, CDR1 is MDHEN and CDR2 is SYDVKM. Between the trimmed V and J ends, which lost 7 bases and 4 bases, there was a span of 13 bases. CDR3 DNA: TGTGCCAGCACCCGGCACAGCCTCTATGGCTACACCTTC. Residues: CASTRHSLYGYTF.

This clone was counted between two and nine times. The CDR3 DNA reads as TGCAGCGCAGGACAGGGAGCCTCCACTGAAGCTTTCTTT. Translating gives CSAGQGASTEAFF. The genes are TRBV29-1 and TRBJ1-1, with 8 bases that match TRBD1. The germline gives CDR1 SQVTM, CDR2 ANQGSEA. Trimming at V came to 7 bases and at J to 4 bases, leaving 8 bases not matched to a gene. The CDR3 is 13 residues long.

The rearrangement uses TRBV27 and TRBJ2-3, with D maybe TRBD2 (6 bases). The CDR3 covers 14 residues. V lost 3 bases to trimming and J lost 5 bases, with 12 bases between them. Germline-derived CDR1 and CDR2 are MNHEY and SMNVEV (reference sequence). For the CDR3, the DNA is TGTGCCAGCAGTTTCCCGGGGGTGGGAGATACGCAGTATTTT. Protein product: CASSFPGVGDTQYF.

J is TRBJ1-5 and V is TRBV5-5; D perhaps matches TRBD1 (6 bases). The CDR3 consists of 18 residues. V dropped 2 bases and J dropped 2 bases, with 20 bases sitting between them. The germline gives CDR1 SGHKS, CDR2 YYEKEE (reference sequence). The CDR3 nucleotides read TGTGCCAGCAGCTTTGGGCGACTGACACAGGGTGGCAATCAGCCCCAGCATTTT. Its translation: CASSFGRLTQGGNQPQHF. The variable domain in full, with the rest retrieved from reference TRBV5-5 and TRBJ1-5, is DAGVTQSPTHLIKTRGQQVTLRCSPISGHKSVSWYQQVLGQGPQFIFQYYEKEERGRGNFPDRFSARQFPNYSSELNVNALLLGDSALYLCASSFGRLTQGGNQPQHFGDGTRLSIL.

Here the CDR3 reads CASSEWGGATNEQFF. The CDR3 DNA sequence: TGTGCCAGCAGTGAATGGGGGGGGGCCACGAATGAGCAGTTCTTC. The J gene is TRBJ2-1, the V gene TRBV2, with D maybe TRBD2 (7 bases). In germline, CDR1 is SNHLY, CDR2 FYNNEI. The CDR3 totals 15 residues. V dropped 2 bases and J dropped 7 bases, with 15 bases sitting between them.

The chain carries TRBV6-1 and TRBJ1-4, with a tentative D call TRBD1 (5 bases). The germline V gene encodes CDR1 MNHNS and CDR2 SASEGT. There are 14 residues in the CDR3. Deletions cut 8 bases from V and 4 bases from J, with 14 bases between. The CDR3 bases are TGTGCCAGCGTAACGGGACGGCTTAATGAAAAACTGTTTTTT. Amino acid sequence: CASVTGRLNEKLFF.